Listed below are T cell receptor beta chains from one sample, sequenced in a study of T cell repertoires in ileal Crohn's disease. Profiled with immunoSEQ multiplex PCR; TCRdb holds only in-frame clones, not every one. Among roughly 14,000 clones, nearly 80% were seen once, and the ten largest hold about 4.5%. The sample was ileal tissue. The receptors derive from an adult with Crohn's disease. The CDR3 runs from the conserved cysteine through the conserved F or W. D genes are given only for firm matches. Part of the rows lack a size; the others show once, few, many or a class for expanded clones.

clone size	D gene	V gene	J gene	CDR3 DNA	CDR3 protein
-	-	TRBV5-1	TRBJ2-7	TGCGCCAGCAGCGACAGTAGGGTCGACTACGAGCAGTACTTC	CASSDSRVDYEQYF
-	-	TRBV29-1	TRBJ2-3	TGCAGCCCAGGGGTACCTGGCACAGATACGCAGTATTTT	CSPGVPGTDTQYF
-	TRBD2	TRBV27	TRBJ2-3	TGTGCCAGCCGTAGCGGGGTGAGCACAGATACGCAGTATTTT	CASRSGVSTDTQYF
-	TRBD1	TRBV2	TRBJ2-3	TGTGCCAGCAGGAGGGACAGGGGTAGCACAGATACGCAGTATTTT	CASRRDRGSTDTQYF
-	-	TRBV7-7	TRBJ2-1	TGTGCCAGCAGCTCCCGATCTAGCGCCGCCCCCTACAATGAGCAGTTCTTC	CASSSRSSAAPYNEQFF
-	TRBD1	TRBV29-1	TRBJ2-7	TGCAGCGTTGCACAGGGGCAGGGAAGGGTCGAGCAGTACTTC	CSVAQGQGRVEQYF
-	TRBD1	TRBV7-2	TRBJ1-1	TGTGCCAGCAGCTTAGTGGGACAGGGTGGGACTGAAGCTTTCTTT	CASSLVGQGGTEAFF
medium-sized	-	TRBV7-9	TRBJ1-4	TGTGCCAGCAGCCTTGCAACTAATGAAAAACTGTTTTTT	CASSLATNEKLFF
-	-	TRBV5-8	TRBJ1-2	TGTGCCAGCAGCCCCGTATTCGGCTACACCTTC	CASSPVFGYTF
-	-	TRBV4-3	TRBJ2-5	TGCGCCAGCAGCCAAGATCGCCAAGAGACCCAGTACTTC	CASSQDRQETQYF
medium-sized	TRBD1	TRBV7-9	TRBJ2-5	TGTGCCAGCAGCTCCGGGACAGGGGGCCGCGAGACCCAGTACTTC	CASSSGTGGRETQYF
-	TRBD1	TRBV7-4	TRBJ1-2	TGTGCCAGCAGCTTAGATTTGGGGACAGGGGGACTGATCCCCTATGGCTACACCTTC	CASSLDLGTGGLIPYGYTF
medium-sized	TRBD1	TRBV7-9	TRBJ2-5	TGTGCCAGCAGCTTGGGGACAGGGGGCGTAGAGACCCAGTACTTC	CASSLGTGGVETQYF
once	-	TRBV4-2	TRBJ2-7	TGTGCCAGCAGCCAAGATGTGGGGCACACCTACGAGCAGTACTTC	CASSQDVGHTYEQYF
once	-	TRBV9	TRBJ1-2	TGTGCCAGCAGTTCTGGGGGCAGAGAGGGCTATGGCTACACCTTC	CASSSGGREGYGYTF
-	TRBD1	TRBV5-1	TRBJ2-7	TGCGCCAGCAGCTTGGCCGGGACAGGGGGCGACGAGCAGTACTTC	CASSLAGTGGDEQYF
-	-	TRBV27	TRBJ2-7	TGTGCCAGCAGCCCCCTGGGGGGGCAGGGGCACTCCTACGAGCAGTACTTC	CASSPLGGQGHSYEQYF
-	TRBD2	TRBV7-3	TRBJ2-7	TGTGCCAGCAGCTCAGGGACTAGCGGCCACGAGCAGTACTTC	CASSSGTSGHEQYF
-	TRBD2	TRBV4-2	TRBJ2-1	TGTGCCAGCAGCCAACCCGGACTAGCGGAGAGCAATGAGCAGTTCTTC	CASSQPGLAESNEQFF
-	TRBD1	TRBV5-1	TRBJ2-2	TGCGCCAGCAGCCGGGACAGGTTTAACACCGGGGAGCTGTTTTTT	CASSRDRFNTGELFF
-	TRBD2	TRBV29-1	TRBJ2-7	TGCAGCGTTGAGCGGGGGGAAGCAAACGAGCAGTACTTC	CSVERGEANEQYF
-	TRBD2	TRBV7-2	TRBJ2-5	TGTGCCAGCAGCTCACCCGCCCCCGGAGGCGGGGGGCACCAAGAGACCCAGTACTTC	CASSSPAPGGGGHQETQYF
-	TRBD1	TRBV29-1	TRBJ2-7	TGCAGCGTGCGGACAGGGAGCCCCCTGGGCGAGCAGTACTTC	CSVRTGSPLGEQYF
-	-	TRBV4-2	TRBJ1-1	TGTGCCAGCAGCCAAGAGGGGAGGCTCTACACTGAAGCTTTCTTT	CASSQEGRLYTEAFF
-	-	TRBV7-8	TRBJ1-4	TGTGCCAGCAGCTCATATCAGGGTCTGGTTGAAAAACTGTTTTTT	CASSSYQGLVEKLFF
-	TRBD1	TRBV28	TRBJ2-3	TGTGCCAGCAGACGACAGGGGCGGGGGCAGTATTTT	CASRRQGRGQYF
-	-	TRBV9	TRBJ1-4	TGTGCCAGCAGCGTATTGGCAGAGGGAGTGGGAAAACTGTTTTTT	CASSVLAEGVGKLFF
-	TRBD2	TRBV19	TRBJ2-2	TGTGCCAGTAAGGGGACTATATACACCGGGGAGCTGTTTTTT	CASKGTIYTGELFF
-	TRBD2	TRBV7-2	TRBJ2-2	TGTGCCAGCAGCTCTATGAGCGGGGGCACCGGGGAGCTGTTTTTT	CASSSMSGGTGELFF
few	-	TRBV5-6	TRBJ1-2	TGTGCCAGCAGCTTGGGTCCGGGAATAATAAACTATGGCTACACCTTC	CASSLGPGIINYGYTF
-	TRBD1	TRBV29-1	TRBJ1-1	TGCAGCGTTGAACTGGACAGGGTAGATACTGAAGCTTTCTTT	CSVELDRVDTEAFF
once	-	TRBV27	TRBJ2-2	TGTGCCAGCAGTCAATACACGGGGAATGCGAACACCGGGGAGCTGTTTTTT	CASSQYTGNANTGELFF
-	-	TRBV5-1	TRBJ1-4	TGCGCCAGCAGCTATGATGGACAGATTAATGAAAAACTGTTTTTT	CASSYDGQINEKLFF
-	-	TRBV27	TRBJ1-2	TGTGCCAGCAGTTTAGGGCAGGGGTTAGGTGGCTACACCTTC	CASSLGQGLGGYTF
few	TRBD1	TRBV4-1	TRBJ2-1	TGCGCCAGCAGCCAGATAGGGACAGGGGTGTTGAATGAGCAGTTCTTC	CASSQIGTGVLNEQFF
-	-	TRBV18	TRBJ1-1	TGTGCCAGCTCTCGCAACAGGGTAAACACTGAAGCTTTCTTT	CASSRNRVNTEAFF
-	TRBD1	TRBV7-2	TRBJ1-2	TGTGCCAGCAGCCCGGACAGGAACTATGGCTACACCTTC	CASSPDRNYGYTF
-	TRBD1	TRBV7-9	TRBJ1-2	TGTGCCAGCAGCTCAAGACAGGGGATAAGTAACTATGGCTACACCTTC	CASSSRQGISNYGYTF
-	-	TRBV6-6	TRBJ1-2	TGTGCCAGCAGTTATGCGGGGGCTCTGGATGGCTACACCTTC	CASSYAGALDGYTF
-	TRBD2	TRBV7-2	TRBJ2-1	TGTGCCAGCAGCTTAGGGCTAGCGGATGAGCAGTTCTTC	CASSLGLADEQFF
-	-	TRBV29-1	TRBJ1-2	TGCAGCGCCGTGGGCAGATCTAACTATGGCTACACCTTC	CSAVGRSNYGYTF
-	TRBD1	TRBV29-1	TRBJ2-1	TGCAGCGTTGAAGGGGGGACAGGGGTGGATGAGCAGTTCTTC	CSVEGGTGVDEQFF
-	TRBD1	TRBV28	TRBJ1-6	TGTGCCAGCAGACCCGGGACAGGTGCGAATTCACCCCTCCACTTT	CASRPGTGANSPLHF
-	-	TRBV5-6	TRBJ2-7	TGTGCCAGCTCTGCTGGGGCCAAGGCTACCTACGAGCAGTACTTC	CASSAGAKATYEQYF
-	TRBD1	TRBV6-1	TRBJ1-2	TGTGCCAGCAGTGTCGACAGGGGATATGGCTACACCTTC	CASSVDRGYGYTF
-	-	TRBV10-1	TRBJ2-6	TGCGCCAGCAGTGCAACTAAGGACTCCTCTGGGGCCAACGTCCTGACTTTC	CASSATKDSSGANVLTF
-	-	TRBV6-1	TRBJ2-7	TGTGCCAGCAGACCTTTTTCTAGTCAAGCCTACGAGCAGTACTTC	CASRPFSSQAYEQYF
few	-	TRBV6-5	TRBJ2-1	TGTGCCAGCAGCCTAACAGGACCTAATGAGCAGTTCTTC	CASSLTGPNEQFF
-	-	TRBV7-9	TRBJ2-7	TGTGCCAGCAGTGCGGACGGGGCCTACGAGCAGTACTTC	CASSADGAYEQYF